These T cell receptor beta chains were read from a single sample in a study of TIL therapy for anti-PD-1-resistant metastatic lung cancer. Sequencing used immunoSEQ multiplex PCR; TCRdb keeps in-frame clones, though not all of them. The sample has tens of thousands of clones; 86% are singletons. The material was blood, obtained at baseline. These receptors were collected from a person between 25 and 80 years old with non-small cell lung cancer. Both conserved end residues are part of each CDR3. D genes are given only for firm matches. Some rows have no size entry. The others give once, few or many, or a class for an expanded clone.

d_call	j_call	v_call	clone_size	cdr3_length	cdr3_aa	cdr3_nt
-	TRBJ2-5	TRBV28	-	12	CASSLRQETQYF	TGTGCCAGCAGTTTAAGGCAAGAGACCCAGTACTTC
-	TRBJ1-1	TRBV5-1	-	13	CASSSRGRDEAFF	TGCGCCAGCAGCTCCAGGGGACGGGATGAAGCTTTCTTT
-	TRBJ2-1	TRBV7-9	few	12	CASSRLDREQFF	TGTGCCAGCAGCCGACTAGACAGAGAGCAGTTCTTC
-	TRBJ2-7	TRBV9	-	13	CASSASLIDEQYF	TGTGCCAGCAGCGCGAGCCTGATCGACGAGCAGTACTTC
TRBD2	TRBJ2-3	TRBV6-2/TRBV6-3	few	18	CASSSNHRTSGGADTQYF	TGTGCCAGCAGTTCAAACCACCGGACTAGCGGGGGGGCAGATACGCAGTATTTT
-	TRBJ1-4	TRBV18	-	16	CASSPLRDGRNEKLFF	TGTGCCAGCTCACCCCTCCGGGACGGCCGTAATGAAAAACTGTTTTTT
-	TRBJ2-7	TRBV7-8	-	18	CASSLARPSATISYEQYF	TGTGCCAGCAGCTTAGCCAGGCCTAGCGCCACCATCTCCTACGAGCAGTACTTC
-	TRBJ2-7	TRBV15	-	13	CATSRGAGYEQYF	TGTGCCACCAGCAGGGGGGCTGGTTACGAGCAGTACTTC
-	TRBJ2-5	TRBV3-1/TRBV3-2	-	16	CASSQERRLAGETQYF	TGTGCCAGCAGCCAAGAGAGGCGACTGGCAGGGGAGACCCAGTACTTC
TRBD1	TRBJ1-1	TRBV7-9	-	14	CASSMGQMNTEAFF	TGTGCCAGCAGCATGGGACAGATGAACACTGAAGCTTTCTTT
TRBD2	TRBJ2-3	TRBV14	once	15	CASSQVLAGTDTQYF	TGTGCCAGCAGCCAAGTACTAGCGGGCACAGATACGCAGTATTTT
-	TRBJ1-6	TRBV5-4	-	17	CASSLKQASSYNSPLHF	TGTGCCAGCAGCTTGAAACAGGCGAGCTCCTATAATTCACCCCTCCACTTT
-	TRBJ2-3	TRBV7-2	-	12	CASSSGYDTQYF	TGTGCCAGCAGCTCAGGTTATGATACGCAGTATTTT
-	TRBJ2-4	TRBV29-1	-	11	CSALDRSHGYF	TGCAGCGCCCTAGACAGGTCCCATGGTTACTTC
-	TRBJ2-2	TRBV11-3	-	16	CASSPQGPRDTGELFF	TGTGCCAGCAGCCCCCAGGGGCCACGAGACACCGGGGAGCTGTTTTTT
TRBD1	TRBJ1-4	TRBV27	-	13	CASSSGQGLKLFF	TGTGCCAGCAGTTCTGGACAGGGCCTAAAACTGTTTTTT
-	TRBJ1-5	TRBV24-1	once	14	CATSDLSGNQPQHF	TGTGCCACCAGTGATTTATCAGGGAATCAGCCCCAGCATTTT
-	TRBJ2-2	TRBV29-1	-	14	CSVEASANTGELFF	TGCAGCGTTGAGGCCAGCGCGAACACCGGGGAGCTGTTTTTT
-	TRBJ2-6	TRBV19	-	17	CASSGVDSSSGANVLTF	TGTGCCAGTAGTGGGGTGGACAGTTCCTCTGGGGCCAACGTCCTGACTTTC
-	TRBJ1-1	TRBV18	-	15	CASSQGLDMNTEAFF	TGTGCCAGCTCACAAGGGTTGGACATGAACACTGAAGCTTTCTTT
TRBD1	TRBJ2-5	TRBV7-9	-	15	CASSSRQGERETQYF	TGTGCCAGCAGCTCAAGACAGGGTGAGAGAGAGACCCAGTACTTC
-	TRBJ2-3	TRBV3-1/TRBV3-2	-	14	CASSQEGVGDTQYF	TGTGCCAGCAGCCAAGAGGGGGTGGGAGATACGCAGTATTTT
TRBD1	TRBJ2-3	TRBV24-1	-	17	CATSEFGGTGGTDTQYF	TGTGCCACCAGTGAATTTGGGGGGACAGGAGGCACAGATACGCAGTATTTT
TRBD2	TRBJ2-3	TRBV27	-	16	CASRRSGGVSLDTQYF	TGTGCCAGCAGGCGCAGCGGGGGGGTGTCCCTAGATACGCAGTATTTT
-	TRBJ1-4	TRBV28	-	14	CASSLWGGNEKLFF	TGTGCCAGCAGTTTATGGGGGGGGAATGAAAAACTGTTTTTT
-	TRBJ2-7	TRBV28	-	13	CASSLPADYEQYF	TGTGCCAGCAGTTTACCCGCTGACTACGAGCAGTACTTC
-	TRBJ2-1	TRBV19	-	14	CASSTKIGAGVQFF	TGTGCCAGTAGTACCAAGATTGGGGCAGGGGTGCAGTTCTTC
TRBD1	TRBJ1-1	TRBV29-1	-	13	CSVLGQASTEAFF	TGCAGCGTTCTGGGACAGGCCAGCACTGAAGCTTTCTTT
TRBD1	TRBJ2-1	TRBV10-1	-	14	CASSPTGFLFGQFF	TGCGCCAGCAGTCCGACAGGGTTTCTTTTCGGGCAGTTCTTC
-	TRBJ2-7	TRBV11-3	-	13	CASTPAQAYEQYF	TGTGCCAGCACCCCGGCCCAGGCCTACGAGCAGTACTTC
-	TRBJ2-7	TRBV2	-	13	CASSVDWIYEQYF	TGTGCCAGCAGTGTAGACTGGATCTACGAGCAGTACTTC